Listed below are T cell receptor beta chains from one sample, sequenced in a study of cytomegalovirus exposure and HLA in healthy donors. Sequencing used immunoSEQ multiplex PCR; TCRdb keeps in-frame clones, though not all of them. The sample holds more than 140,000 clones, roughly 73% seen once. The sequencing input was PBMCs. The receptor source for this set is a man aged 40-55 years in good health and CMV-seronegative. Both conserved end residues are part of each CDR3. D genes are given only for firm matches.

V	J	D	CDR3
TRBV5-1	TRBJ2-2	NA	CASSFTGLNTGELFF
TRBV5-1	TRBJ2-7	NA	CASSLGYEQYF
TRBV5-4	TRBJ2-2	NA	CASSQEEPVPGELFF
TRBV29-1	TRBJ1-1	TRBD1	CSVEKSGTAPGNTEAFF
TRBV2	TRBJ2-7	NA	CASSEVFFRVGVRTYEQYF
TRBV4-1	TRBJ1-3	NA	CASSQGPMVPGGNTIYF
TRBV2	TRBJ2-2	NA	CASTRQGNQNTGELFF
TRBV18	TRBJ1-5	NA	CASSGGDYQPQHF
TRBV7-6	TRBJ1-1	NA	CASSYQGNTEAFF
TRBV7-9	TRBJ1-3	NA	CASSLKRLSGNTIYF
TRBV7-8	TRBJ2-1	NA	CASSQTPYAYNEQFF
TRBV11-2	TRBJ2-2	NA	CASSLGHFGGLNTGELFF
TRBV7-9	TRBJ2-7	TRBD2	CASSSKTSGGTYEQYF
TRBV7-3	TRBJ2-3	TRBD2	CASSLLAGATDTQYF
TRBV7-3	TRBJ2-5	TRBD2	CASSLAGGRQETQYF
TRBV6-5	TRBJ2-5	TRBD2	CASSLGLANIGETQYF
TRBV5-1	TRBJ1-5	NA	CASSPAGGGLNQPQHF
TRBV19	TRBJ2-1	NA	CASSPPGVAYNEQFF
TRBV10-3	TRBJ2-1	TRBD2	CAIRLPTSGGNEQFF
TRBV27	TRBJ1-4	TRBD1	CASRSYGGTGKLFF
TRBV27	TRBJ2-5	TRBD2	CASRSGVTETQYF
TRBV6-5	TRBJ2-5	NA	CASSYLYEDLRGTQYF
TRBV6-6	TRBJ1-4	NA	CASSRDKKYEKLFF
TRBV9	TRBJ2-5	TRBD2	CASSLSGGVETQYF
TRBV10-3	TRBJ1-3	NA	CAISAQQLSGNTIYF
TRBV2	TRBJ2-1	TRBD1	CASSPDRVSYNEQFF
TRBV28	TRBJ2-1	TRBD1	CASTTSWTGWNNEQFF
TRBV2	TRBJ2-1	TRBD2	CASRELAGDSYNEQFF
TRBV14	TRBJ2-1	NA	CASSQLTFAQFF
TRBV5-1	TRBJ1-5	NA	CASSAQGRDQPQHF
TRBV4-3	TRBJ2-7	NA	CASSQGTAYYEQYF
TRBV30	TRBJ1-4	TRBD1	CAWSYWTGVNEKLFF
TRBV6-5	TRBJ1-1	NA	CASSYQQVNTEAFF
TRBV19	TRBJ2-5	NA	CASSARQGLGETQYF
TRBV6-5	TRBJ1-5	NA	CASTYRGGGKAQHF
TRBV12-5	TRBJ2-2	NA	CASGDQGRAGELFF
TRBV2	TRBJ2-1	NA	CASSDRTGGPVYEQFF
TRBV4-1	TRBJ1-5	TRBD1	CASSQDTGGYQPQHF
TRBV2	TRBJ1-5	TRBD1	CASSQGAAQPQHF
TRBV7-6	TRBJ1-5	NA	CASSLERNQPQHF
TRBV18	TRBJ1-2	TRBD1	CASSPIRDSANYGYTF
TRBV11-1	TRBJ2-1	NA	CASSPRRSVNEQFF
TRBV11-2	TRBJ1-2	TRBD1	CASTWGQGIYGYTF
TRBV5-1	TRBJ2-1	TRBD1	CASTLQTGYNEQFF
TRBV5-4	TRBJ1-2	TRBD1	CASSRTGAYGYTF
TRBV6-5	TRBJ2-2	TRBD1	CASSRDRGATGELFF